Each of the 8 T cell receptor beta chains below was sequenced from the same sample in a study of blood T cell repertoires in COVID-19 (TCRdb year 2020). Library prep was done by the immunoSEQ multiplex PCR assay. TCRdb retrieved this table from immuneACCESS and kept in-frame rearrangements only. Not all clones are present; in checked studies, unresolved V genes account for under half, and no reason is known for the remainder. In this sample the table shows about 150,000 clones, roughly 76% of which occur a single time. The biggest ten clones account for roughly 8.8% of the sample. The sample consisted of peripheral blood. These receptors came from a human donor with acute or convalescent COVID-19. The donor label of this sample is uncertain.

This chain connects TRBV11-2 to TRBJ2-7; TRBD1 is a possible D gene (6 bases). The CDR3 contains 14 residues. Germline CDR1 is SGHAT and CDR2 is FQNNGV. Trimming took 10 bases from V and 2 from J, leaving 18 bases between them. CDR3 in amino acids: CATNRDTFPYEQYV. The DNA for the CDR3 is TGTGCCACCAACCGGGACACCTTCCCCTACGAGCAGTACGTC.

V and J are TRBV23-1 and TRBJ1-4, with D possibly being TRBD1 (6 bases). TRBV23-1 is an ORF; its function is uncertain. This CDR3 contains 16 residues. The CDR3 loop reads CASSGQKIPTNEKLFF. The CDR3, as DNA: TGCGCGAGTTCAGGACAGAAAATCCCAACTAATGAAAAACTGTTTTTT.

V gene TRBV12-5 combines with J gene TRBJ1-5; a weak D match, TRBD1 (6 bases). CDR3 size: 16 residues. Germline assignment: CDR1 LGHNT and CDR2 FRNRAP. V was trimmed by 4 bases and J by 7 bases, leaving 20 bases between them. In DNA form, the CDR3 reads TGTGCTAGTGGTTGGGCCCTGGGGGCAGGGGAACAGCCCCAGCATTTT. This translates into CASGWALGAGEQPQHF.

V is TRBV27 and J is TRBJ1-6; 7 bases agree with TRBD1. J gave up 6 bases and V 0 bases, and 2 bases lay outside the gene matches. The length of the CDR3 is 15 residues. Germline CDR1 and CDR2: MNHEY and SMNVEV (reference sequence). The CDR3 is CASSLSRQGNSPLHF. The CDR3 bases are TGTGCCAGCAGTTTATCGAGACAGGGTAATTCACCCCTCCACTTT.

The chain combines TRBV7-3 with TRBJ2-1; 9 positions match TRBD1. This CDR3 comprises 16 residues. Germline CDR1 SGHTA, CDR2 FQGTGA. J gave up 1 base and V 4 bases, and 5 bases lay outside the gene matches. The CDR3: CASSSAGTGSYNEQFF. The CDR3 DNA reads TGTGCCAGCAGCTCCGCCGGGACAGGGTCCTACAATGAGCAGTTCTTC.

The chain is built from TRBV9 and TRBJ2-3, with D unclear. Germline lookup yields CDR1 SGDLS and CDR2 YYNGEE. The CDR3 totals 15 residues. V lost 2 bases, J lost 2 bases, and 12 bases lay in between. CDR3: CASSVMALSTDTQYF. The CDR3 nucleotides are TGTGCCAGCAGCGTGATGGCCCTCTCCACAGATACGCAGTATTTT.

J is TRBJ1-5 and V is TRBV20-1; D gene ambiguous. CDR3 size: 14 residues. The germline CDR1 and CDR2 sequences are DFQATT and SNEGSKA (reference sequence). V lost 3 bases to trimming and J lost 2 bases, with 11 bases between them. CDR3 coding DNA: TGCAGTGCTAGTGAGGGAGCCCGCAATCAGCCCCAGCATTTT. Protein: CSASEGARNQPQHF.

V usage is TRBV19 and J usage is TRBJ1-1; TRBD1 aligns across 8 bases. Germline V gives CDR1 LNHDA, CDR2 SQIVND (reference sequence). Trimming cost V 7 bases and J 3 bases; bases outside gene matches: 4. The CDR3 extends over 13 amino acids. CDR3 amino acids: CASTATGDTEAFF. CDR3 sequence (DNA): TGTGCCAGTACCGCGACAGGGGACACTGAAGCTTTCTTT.